This T cell receptor beta chain derives from a study of regulatory T cells in long-lasting Graves disease. Study-level information: By definition, persistent Graves' disease involved antithyroid drugs for over 5 years alongside positive TSH receptor antibodies.

Regarding this clonotype: No antigen is known for it.

Findings and caveats of the study: Persistent patients had more shared public clonotypes (around 2,800) than new patients (approximately 970). Patients whose Graves' disease persisted exhibited lower TCR diversity than those newly diagnosed. The small sample size may have reduced accuracy.

Building of the TCR beta libraries involved iRepertoire HTBI primers and Arm-PCR of CDR3 regions. TCRdb fed the multiplex PCR reads into MiXCR, producing one record per CDR3 protein. Of around 340,000 distinct CDR3 sequences listed, less than 20% are singletons. From germline, CDR1 is ENHRY and CDR2 SYGVKD. V was cut by 3 bases and J by 7 bases, with 15 bases left in between. The CDR3 loop spans 15 amino acids. Described time point: persistent/refractory GD, antithyroid drugs over 5 years with positive TRAb. Making the TCR library involved RNA that had been extracted from PBMCs. This specimen consisted of peripheral blood mononuclear cells (PBMCs), obtained when the disease was refractory, from a patient treated with antithyroid drugs. The receptor's source is a female donor with Graves disease. This rearrangement joins TRBV10-3 to TRBJ1-4; no definite D call. CDR3: CAISDPGLAGEKLFF. CDR3 coding DNA: TGTGCCATCAGTGACCCGGGGTTAGCCGGTGAAAAACTGTTTTTT.